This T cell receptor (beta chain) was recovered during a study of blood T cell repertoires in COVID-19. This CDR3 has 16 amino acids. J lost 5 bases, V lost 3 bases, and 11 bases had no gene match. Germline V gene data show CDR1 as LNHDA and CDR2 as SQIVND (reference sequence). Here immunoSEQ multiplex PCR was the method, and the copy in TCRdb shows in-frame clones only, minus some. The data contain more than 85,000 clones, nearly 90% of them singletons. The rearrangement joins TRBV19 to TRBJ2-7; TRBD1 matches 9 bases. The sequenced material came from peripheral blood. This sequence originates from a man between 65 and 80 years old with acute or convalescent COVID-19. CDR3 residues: CASSILTGTGSHEQYF. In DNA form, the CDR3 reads TGTGCCAGTAGTATCTTGACCGGGACAGGGTCCCACGAGCAGTACTTC.